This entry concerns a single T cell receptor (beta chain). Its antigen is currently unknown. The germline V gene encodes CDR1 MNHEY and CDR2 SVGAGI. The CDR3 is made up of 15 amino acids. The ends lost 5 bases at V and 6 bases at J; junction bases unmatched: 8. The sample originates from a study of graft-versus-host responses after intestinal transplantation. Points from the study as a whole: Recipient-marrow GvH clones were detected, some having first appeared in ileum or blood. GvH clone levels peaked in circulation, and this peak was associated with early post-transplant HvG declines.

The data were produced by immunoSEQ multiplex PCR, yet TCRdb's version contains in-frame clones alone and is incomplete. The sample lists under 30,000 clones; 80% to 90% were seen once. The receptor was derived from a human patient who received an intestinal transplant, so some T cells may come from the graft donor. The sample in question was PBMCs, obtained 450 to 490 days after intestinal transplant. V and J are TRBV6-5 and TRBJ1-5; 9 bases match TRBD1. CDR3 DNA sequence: TGTGCCAGCAGTGTGAGGACAGGGGCTGGTCAGCCCCAGCATTTT. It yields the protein CASSVRTGAGQPQHF.